The next 12 T cell receptor beta chains were all read from a single sample in a study of T and B cells in COVID-19 patients. From blood, roughly 240-550 ng of genomic DNA served as TRB template. TRB rearrangements were amplified by multiplex PCR with BIOMED2 TRB-A/B primers. TCRdb reprocessed the multiplex PCR reads via MiXCR and lists one record per CDR3 protein. Of roughly 11,000 distinct CDR3 sequences in the sample, 30% are singletons; the top ten hold more than 13%. The sample consisted of blood. These receptors all come from a human donor with active COVID-19.

This clonotype came up a few times. This sequence joins TRBV4-3 and TRBJ2-6; unclear D gene. The CDR3 loop spans 19 amino acids. V shed 1 base and J shed 0 bases, with 16 bases lying between them. The germline CDR1 and CDR2 sequences are LGHNA and YSLEER. Written as DNA, the CDR3 is TGCGCCAGCAGCCAAGTAGTTCAGGTCGAAGGCTCTGGGGCCAACGTCCTGACTTTC. It yields the protein CASSQVVQVEGSGANVLTF.

This clonotype has just a few counts. This chain links TRBV5-1 with TRBJ2-5, with D possibly TRBD2 on 6 matching bases. The V end was cut by 6 bases, the J end by 1 base, with 13 bases between. The length of the CDR3 is 14 residues. Looked up from germline, CDR1 is SGHRS and CDR2 is YFSETQ. The CDR3 reads CASMVGGIQETQYF. CDR3 coding DNA: TGCGCCAGCATGGTGGGGGGAATCCAAGAGACCCAGTACTTC.

This clonotype has only a few counts. This sequence joins TRBV18 and TRBJ1-1, with 11 bases identical to TRBD1. V shed 4 bases and J 5 bases; nucleotides not matched to a gene: 6. Germline V gives CDR1 KGHSH, CDR2 LQKENI. The CDR3 is 15 amino acids. CDR3 loop: CASSLGTGGQTEAFF. The CDR3 coding sequence is TGTGCCAGCTCACTCGGGACAGGGGGACAAACTGAAGCTTTCTTT. The full variable domain, in which reference TRBV18 and TRBJ1-1 provide the parts outside the CDR3, is NAGVMQNPRHLVRRRGQEARLRCSPMKGHSHVYWYRQLPEEGLKFMVYLQKENIIDESGMPKERFSAEFPKEGPSILRIQQVVRGDSAAYFCASSLGTGGQTEAFFGQGTRLTVV.

This clonotype has just a few counts. The V call is TRBV12-3 or TRBV12-4, the J call TRBJ2-5; TRBD1 matches at 9 bases. Trimming removed 9 bases from V and 1 base from J; junction bases left unmatched: 6. This CDR3 comprises 14 residues. In DNA form, the CDR3 reads TGTGCCAGTACCCGGGACAGGGTCCAAGAGACCCAGTACTTC. Encoded protein: CASTRDRVQETQYF.

CDR3 amino acids: CASSTDRIARLPRELFF. The CDR3 nucleotides read TGCGCCAGCAGCACGGACCGGATAGCGCGACTTCCCAGGGAGCTGTTTTTT. The chain joins TRBV5-1 to TRBJ2-2, with D possibly TRBD2 on 5 matching bases. The CDR3 is 17 residues long. The V gene's germline CDR1 is SGHRS and CDR2 YFSETQ. Trimming took off 4 bases at V and 9 bases at J, with 25 bases between the two ends.

A few counts support this clonotype. V and J are TRBV12-3 or TRBV12-4 and TRBJ2-3, with TRBD1 as a possible D gene (6 bases). Trimming removed 7 bases at V and 0 bases at J, with 23 bases between. The CDR3 extends over 18 amino acids. The DNA for the CDR3 is TGTGCCAGCATCTCAACTCTGGGGGCGGACGGAAGCACAGATACGCAGTATTTT. This codes for CASISTLGADGSTDTQYF.

This chain connects TRBV7-2 to TRBJ2-5, with 9 bases aligning to TRBD2. Germline CDR1 and CDR2: SGHTA and FQGNSA. This CDR3 is built from 16 residues. Trimming removed 2 bases from V and 2 bases from J; junction bases left unmatched: 6. CDR3 nucleotides: TGTGCCAGCAGCTTAAGGCGTAGCGGGGGACAAGAGACCCAGTACTTC. As protein: CASSLRRSGGQETQYF.

Notes on this clonotype: This may stem from a read error, because a much larger clone lies one nucleotide away. The rearrangement uses TRBV15 and TRBJ1-3; 7 nucleotides agree with TRBD1. The CDR3 contains 15 residues. Germline CDR1 is LNHNV and CDR2 is YYDKDF (reference sequence). The CDR3 nucleotides are TGTGCCACCAGGCCAGGGGGAATCCTTGGAAACATCATATATTTT. Translating it yields CATRPGGILGNIIYF.

This clonotype qualifies as medium-sized (0.01 to 0.1%). This chain connects TRBV5-5 to TRBJ1-4; D remains unclear. Germline V gene sequence: CDR1 SGHKS, CDR2 YYEKEE (reference sequence). Deletions cut 2 bases from V and 0 bases from J, with 5 bases between. The CDR3 has 14 amino acids. The CDR3 region is CASSFLATNEKLFF. The CDR3 DNA reads TGTGCCAGCAGCTTCCTTGCAACTAATGAAAAACTGTTTTTT.

The chain carries TRBV5-8 and TRBJ2-3, with D possibly matching TRBD1 (5 bases). Looked up from germline, CDR1 is SGHTS and CDR2 is YDEGEE. The CDR3 loop spans 14 amino acids. The V gene lost 4 bases and the J gene lost 6 bases, with 15 bases spanning the gap. CDR3 sequence (DNA): TGTGCCAGCAGCAGGGGTAATGGGGCGGATACGCAGTATTTT. Translated: CASSRGNGADTQYF.

This clonotype showed up just a few times. This chain links TRBV6-2 or TRBV6-3 with TRBJ2-3; TRBD2 aligns across 8 bases. V was pared by 3 bases and J by 4 bases, with 12 bases of the junction left unmatched. The CDR3 runs 17 residues. Germline CDR1 MNHEY, CDR2 SVGEGT. Here the CDR3 DNA reads TGTGCCAGCAGTTATGCCCCCCCGGGGGGGCCCGCAGATACGCAGTATTTT. Encoded protein: CASSYAPPGGPADTQYF.

The chain joins TRBV7-9 to TRBJ2-1; D gene ambiguous. Trimming took 3 bases from V and 4 from J, leaving 7 bases between them. CDR1 and CDR2 from the germline V gene are SEHNR and FQNEAQ (reference sequence). The CDR3 covers 13 residues. CDR3 sequence: CASSFQVYNEQFF. In DNA, the CDR3 is TGTGCCAGCAGCTTTCAGGTGTACAATGAGCAGTTCTTC.